These 20 T cell receptor beta chains share one sample of origin, sequenced in a study of blood T cell repertoires in COVID-19. This table comes from immunoSEQ multiplex PCR, and its TCRdb copy is limited to in-frame clones, with some not included. The sample shows tens of thousands of clones, around three quarters of them seen only once. The material sequenced was peripheral blood. The receptors here all came from a woman of 80 years or more with acute or convalescent COVID-19.

V gene TRBV2 combines with J gene TRBJ1-1; D is perhaps TRBD1 (5 bases). The CDR3 is made up of 13 amino acids. V lost 8 bases, J lost 1 base, and 11 bases lay in between. The germline V gene has CDR1 SNHLY and CDR2 FYNNEI. As DNA, the CDR3 is TGTGCCAGCCACGCGGGGGAGAACACTGAAGCTTTCTTT. Protein product: CASHAGENTEAFF.

The chain links TRBV19 to TRBJ2-3, with D maybe TRBD2 (5 bases). V lost 7 bases to trimming and J lost 0 bases, with 11 bases between them. Germline V lookup: CDR1 LNHDA, CDR2 SQIVND (reference sequence). This CDR3 is built from 14 residues. The CDR3 reads CASTPGFSTDTQYF. In DNA form, the CDR3 reads TGTGCCAGTACCCCGGGGTTTAGCACAGATACGCAGTATTTT.

This rearrangement joins TRBV25-1 to TRBJ2-3; TRBD2 agrees at 7 bases. Germline CDR1 is MGHDK and CDR2 is SYGVNS. This CDR3 contains 15 residues. Losses at the gene ends were 4 bases for V and 5 bases for J; bases not matched to a gene: 9. The CDR3 DNA reads as TGTGCCAGCAGTGCCCGGGACTATAGAGGAGATACGCAGTATTTT. It yields the protein CASSARDYRGDTQYF.

This clone was counted ten times or more. V and J are TRBV6-5 and TRBJ2-7; TRBD1 aligns across 9 bases. CDR3 length: 13 amino acids. The ends lost 6 bases at V and 5 bases at J; junction bases unmatched: 5. CDR1 and CDR2 from the germline V gene are MNHEY and SVGAGI. CDR3 sequence (DNA): TGTGCCAGCAGAAGGACAGGGGTCCACGAGCAGTACTTC. Its protein product is CASRRTGVHEQYF.

The chain uses TRBV30 and TRBJ2-2; 10 bases agree with TRBD1. The CDR3 runs to 14 residues. Trimming removed 5 bases from V and 4 bases from J; junction bases left unmatched: 4. Germline-derived CDR1 and CDR2 are GTSNPN and SVGIG (reference sequence). For the CDR3, the DNA is TGTGCCTGGGGGACAGGGGTGGCCACCGGGGAGCTGTTTTTT. Protein product: CAWGTGVATGELFF.

The chain is built from TRBV5-1 and TRBJ2-1; D remains unclear. This CDR3 has 13 amino acids. The germline V gene encodes CDR1 SGHRS and CDR2 YFSETQ. V was clipped by 0 bases and J by 4 bases, with 5 bases between them. CDR3 DNA: TGCGCCAGCAGCTTGGCGACTTACAATGAGCAGTTCTTC. Translated: CASSLATYNEQFF.

V usage is TRBV18 and J usage is TRBJ1-1; 8 bases are shared with TRBD1. Germline V gene data show CDR1 as KGHSH and CDR2 as LQKENI. CDR3 size: 14 residues. The trim removed 3 bases at V and 4 bases at J, leaving 4 bases unmatched. CDR3 DNA: TGTGCCAGCTCACCCTCCGACAGGGGCACTGAAGCTTTCTTT. It translates to CASSPSDRGTEAFF. Full variable domain (outside the CDR3, taken from reference TRBV18 and TRBJ1-1): NAGVMQNPRHLVRRRGQEARLRCSPMKGHSHVYWYRQLPEEGLKFMVYLQKENIIDESGMPKERFSAEFPKEGPSILRIQQVVRGDSAAYFCASSPSDRGTEAFFGQGTRLTVV.

In DNA, the CDR3 is TGTGCCAGCAGCCCCCTTGAGGGAGCCTTCACCGGGGAGCTGTTTTTT. This translates into CASSPLEGAFTGELFF. The chain uses TRBV11-2 and TRBJ2-2; possibly TRBD2 for D (5 bases). V was shortened by 5 bases and J by 4 bases, with 17 bases between the two germline ends. This CDR3 has 16 residues. Looked up from germline, CDR1 is SGHAT and CDR2 is FQNNGV.

This clone was recorded many times. CDR3 DNA sequence: TGTGCCAGCAGTGTAGGACTGACGGTCACTGAAGCTTTCTTT. Residues: CASSVGLTVTEAFF. The chain couples TRBV2 to TRBJ1-1; D not resolved. The length of the CDR3 is 14 residues. Between the trimmed V and J ends, which lost 4 bases and 4 bases, there was a span of 13 bases. Germline V gene sequence: CDR1 SNHLY, CDR2 FYNNEI. Combining the CDR3 with reference TRBV2 and TRBJ1-1 gives the whole variable domain EPEVTQTPSHQVTQMGQEVILRCVPISNHLYFYWYRQILGQKVEFLVSFYNNEISEKSEIFDDQFSVERPDGSNFTLKIRSTKLEDSAMYFCASSVGLTVTEAFFGQGTRLTVV.

The gene calls are TRBV6-5 and TRBJ2-5; TRBD1 agrees at 7 bases. This CDR3 has 14 amino acids. V lost 6 bases to trimming and J lost 4 bases; unmatched junction nucleotides: 8. Germline V CDR1 and CDR2: MNHEY, SVGAGI. CDR3 nucleotides: TGTGCCAGCAGCGCCGGGACAGTGGTAGAGACCCAGTACTTC. It specifies CASSAGTVVETQYF.

This clone occurred once. The chain is built from TRBV6-5 and TRBJ1-6; 10 bases are shared with TRBD1. This CDR3 is 14 amino acids long. J was trimmed by 10 bases and V by 8 bases; bases with no gene match: 8. Germline CDR1 is MNHEY and CDR2 is SVGAGI. The CDR3 spells CASGGQGKGSPLHF. The CDR3 DNA reads TGTGCCAGCGGGGGACAGGGGAAAGGATCACCCCTCCACTTT.

V usage is TRBV19 and J usage is TRBJ1-5; D is ambiguous. V was clipped by 10 bases and J by 8 bases, with 18 bases between them. Per germline, CDR1 LNHDA and CDR2 SQIVND (reference sequence). The CDR3 has 13 amino acids. CDR3 sequence (DNA): TGTGCCATCCCCGGGGATAATTGCAAGCCCCAGCATTTT. Its translation is CAIPGDNCKPQHF.

V gene TRBV5-1 combines with J gene TRBJ2-5; 7 bases agree with TRBD1. Trimming cost V 4 bases and J 3 bases; bases outside gene matches: 6. There are 14 residues in the CDR3. Germline CDR1 reads SGHRS; CDR2 reads YFSETQ. The CDR3 loop is CASSGAGGEETQYF. DNA for the CDR3: TGCGCCAGCAGCGGGGCAGGGGGTGAAGAGACCCAGTACTTC. Full variable domain (outside the CDR3, taken from reference TRBV5-1 and TRBJ2-5): KAGVTQTPRYLIKTRGQQVTLSCSPISGHRSVSWYQQTPGQGLQFLFEYFSETQRNKGNFPGRFSGRQFSNSRSEMNVSTLELGDSALYLCASSGAGGEETQYFGPGTRLLVL.

The rearrangement joins TRBV5-1 to TRBJ1-2; 7 positions match TRBD1. Germline assignment: CDR1 SGHRS and CDR2 YFSETQ. The CDR3 is 14 amino acids. The J segment lost 3 bases and the V segment lost 4 bases, leaving 6 bases of the junction unmatched. The DNA for the CDR3 is TGCGCCAGCAGCGGCCAGGGGGGAGACTATGGCTACACCTTC. Protein sequence: CASSGQGGDYGYTF.

This chain connects TRBV9 to TRBJ2-7; D ambiguous. CDR3 length equals 16 residues. The germline V gene has CDR1 SGDLS and CDR2 YYNGEE. V lost 0 bases to trimming and J lost 2 bases, with 15 bases between them. CDR3 in amino acids: CASSVAIWPLPYEQYF. The CDR3 nucleotides are TGTGCCAGCAGCGTAGCCATCTGGCCGCTCCCCTACGAGCAGTACTTC.

Only one count was recorded for this clone. V usage is TRBV18 and J usage is TRBJ2-1; TRBD2 matches 15 bases. From germline, CDR1 is KGHSH and CDR2 LQKENI. Trimming at V came to 4 bases and at J to 7 bases, leaving 5 bases not matched to a gene. The CDR3 spans 16 residues. The CDR3 DNA follows: TGTGCCAGCTCACTAACCGGGACTAGCGGGAGGAATGAGCAGTTCTTC. Protein product: CASSLTGTSGRNEQFF.

The chain uses TRBV5-5 and TRBJ2-1, with TRBD2 matching 12 bases. CDR3 size: 15 residues. J gave up 12 bases and V 3 bases, and 10 bases lay outside the gene matches. The germline V gene has CDR1 SGHKS and CDR2 YYEKEE (reference sequence). In DNA, the CDR3 is TGTGCCAGCAGCTCTCTAGCGGGAGGGCCTCAGGGGCAGTTCTTC. Translated: CASSSLAGGPQGQFF.

The rearrangement links TRBV4-1 to TRBJ2-3; 11 bases match TRBD2. CDR3 length equals 20 residues. The V gene end was trimmed by 0 bases and the J gene end by 1 base; junction bases not matched to a gene: 12. From germline, CDR1 is MGHRA and CDR2 YSYEKL. Here the CDR3 reads CASSQDLRTSGSGGTDTQYF. Written as DNA, the CDR3 is TGCGCCAGCAGCCAAGATCTGCGGACTAGCGGGTCCGGGGGCACAGATACGCAGTATTTT.

The rearrangement uses TRBV12-5 and TRBJ2-5, with 9 positions matching TRBD1. Germline CDR1 reads LGHNT; CDR2 reads FRNRAP. Unmatched junction bases numbered 4, after V lost 6 bases and J lost 5 bases. CDR3 length: 13 residues. CDR3 residues: CASGLDRGETQYF. In DNA form, the CDR3 reads TGTGCTAGTGGACTTGACAGGGGGGAGACCCAGTACTTC.

The chain joins TRBV6-5 to TRBJ1-5; 8 bases agree with TRBD1. Per the germline V gene, CDR1 is MNHEY and CDR2 is SVGAGI. The V gene end was trimmed by 5 bases and the J gene end by 0 bases; junction bases not matched to a gene: 3. The CDR3 loop spans 15 amino acids. This CDR3 is CASSRQGSSNQPQHF. CDR3 nucleotide sequence: TGTGCCAGCAGTAGACAGGGGAGTAGCAATCAGCCCCAGCATTTT.